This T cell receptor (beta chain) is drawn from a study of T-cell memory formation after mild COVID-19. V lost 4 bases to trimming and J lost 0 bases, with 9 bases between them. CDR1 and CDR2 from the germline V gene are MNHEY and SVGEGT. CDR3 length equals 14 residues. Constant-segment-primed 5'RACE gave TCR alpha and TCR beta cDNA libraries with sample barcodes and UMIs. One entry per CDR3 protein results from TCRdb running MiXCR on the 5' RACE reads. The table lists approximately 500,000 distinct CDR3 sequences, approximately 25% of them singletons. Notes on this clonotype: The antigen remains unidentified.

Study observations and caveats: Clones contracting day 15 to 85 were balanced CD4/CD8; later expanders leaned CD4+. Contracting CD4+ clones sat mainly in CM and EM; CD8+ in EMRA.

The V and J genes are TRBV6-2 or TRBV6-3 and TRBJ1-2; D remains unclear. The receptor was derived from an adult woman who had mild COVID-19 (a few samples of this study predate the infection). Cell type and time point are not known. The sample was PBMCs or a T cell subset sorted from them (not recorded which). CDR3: CASSLVRPNYGYTF. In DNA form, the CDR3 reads TGTGCCAGCAGTTTAGTACGGCCTAACTATGGCTACACCTTC.